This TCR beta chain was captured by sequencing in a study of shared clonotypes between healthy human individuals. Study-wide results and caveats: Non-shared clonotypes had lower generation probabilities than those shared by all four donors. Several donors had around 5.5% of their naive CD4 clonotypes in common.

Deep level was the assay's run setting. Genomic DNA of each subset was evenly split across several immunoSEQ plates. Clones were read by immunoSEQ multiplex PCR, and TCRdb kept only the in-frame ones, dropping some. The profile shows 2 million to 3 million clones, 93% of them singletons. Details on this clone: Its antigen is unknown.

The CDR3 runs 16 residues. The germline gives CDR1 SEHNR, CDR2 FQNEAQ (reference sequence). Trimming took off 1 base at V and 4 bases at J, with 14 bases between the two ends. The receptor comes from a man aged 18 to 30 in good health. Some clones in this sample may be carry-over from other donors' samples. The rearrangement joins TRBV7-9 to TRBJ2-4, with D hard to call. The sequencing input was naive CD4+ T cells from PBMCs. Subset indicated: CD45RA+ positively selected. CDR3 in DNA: TGTGCCAGCAGCTTAGACTCAAAGGGTGGTAAAAACATTCAGTACTTC. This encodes CASSLDSKGGKNIQYF.